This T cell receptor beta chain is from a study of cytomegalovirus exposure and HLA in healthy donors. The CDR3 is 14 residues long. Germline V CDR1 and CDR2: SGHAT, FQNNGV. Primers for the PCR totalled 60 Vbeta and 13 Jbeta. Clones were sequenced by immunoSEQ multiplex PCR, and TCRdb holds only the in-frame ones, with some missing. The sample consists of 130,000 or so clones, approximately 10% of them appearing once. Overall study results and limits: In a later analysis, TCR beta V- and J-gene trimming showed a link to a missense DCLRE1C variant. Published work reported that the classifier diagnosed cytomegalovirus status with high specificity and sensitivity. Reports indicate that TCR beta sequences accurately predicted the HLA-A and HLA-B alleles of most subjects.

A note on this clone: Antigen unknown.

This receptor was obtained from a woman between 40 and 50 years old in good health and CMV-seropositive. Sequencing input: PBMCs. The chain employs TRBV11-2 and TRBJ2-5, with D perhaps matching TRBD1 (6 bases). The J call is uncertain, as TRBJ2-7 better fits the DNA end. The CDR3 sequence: CASSLSTGMGEQYF. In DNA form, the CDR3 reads TGTGCCAGCAGCTTATCGACAGGTATGGGCGAGCAGTACTTC.